This T cell receptor (beta chain) was profiled in a study of cytomegalovirus exposure and HLA in healthy donors. Findings of the study overall: The productive fraction for most TCR beta V segments was about 87% or about 30% in an earlier analysis.

The V and J ends lost 4 bases and 2 bases respectively, with 12 bases between them. The CDR3 has 15 residues. Per germline, CDR1 SEHNR and CDR2 FQNEAQ (reference sequence). Note on this clone: Its antigen is not identified.

60 Vbeta and 13 Jbeta primers were used in PCR. TCRdb's copy holds only in-frame clones and misses some; the assay was immunoSEQ multiplex PCR. In the table there are roughly 110,000 clones, about 85% of which are singletons. Sequencing input: PBMCs. This rearrangement joins TRBV7-9 to TRBJ1-5, with TRBD1 as a possible D gene (6 bases). The TCR sequence derives from a man aged 25-45 years in good health and CMV-seronegative. Here the CDR3 DNA reads TGTGCCAGCAGCTCTAATAAGGGGGGCAATCAGCCCCAGCATTTT. Amino acids: CASSSNKGGNQPQHF.